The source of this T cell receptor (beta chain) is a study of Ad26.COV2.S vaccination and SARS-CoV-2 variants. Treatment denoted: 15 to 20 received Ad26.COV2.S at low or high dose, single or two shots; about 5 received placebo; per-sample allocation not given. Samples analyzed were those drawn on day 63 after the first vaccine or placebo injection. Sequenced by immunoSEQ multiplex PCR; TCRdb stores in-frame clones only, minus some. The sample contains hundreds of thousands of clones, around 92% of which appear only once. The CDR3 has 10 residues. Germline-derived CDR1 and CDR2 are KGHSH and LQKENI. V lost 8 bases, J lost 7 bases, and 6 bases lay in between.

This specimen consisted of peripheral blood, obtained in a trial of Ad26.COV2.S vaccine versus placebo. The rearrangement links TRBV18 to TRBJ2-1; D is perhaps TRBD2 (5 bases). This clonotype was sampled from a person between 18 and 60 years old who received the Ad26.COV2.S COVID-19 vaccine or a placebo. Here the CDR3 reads CASAGNEQFF. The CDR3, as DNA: TGTGCCAGCGCGGGTAATGAGCAGTTCTTC.